These 2 T cell receptor beta chains share one sample of origin, sequenced in a study of memory CD4+ T cells and cytomegalovirus serostatus. Generated by immunoSEQ multiplex PCR, the TCRdb table keeps only in-frame clones and is missing some. Among 35,000 to 50,000 clones listed, over 70% were seen once. Single viable CD3+CD4+CD8-CD45RO+ cells were sorted as the memory CD4+ T cells. Source material: memory CD4+ T cells from blood. All receptors derive from an adult in good health and CMV-seronegative.

The chain recombines TRBV5-1 with TRBJ2-1; tentatively, D is TRBD2 (6 bases). V was clipped by 3 bases and J by 0 bases, with 13 bases between them. Germline assignment: CDR1 SGHRS and CDR2 YFSETQ. The CDR3 is made up of 16 amino acids. The CDR3: CASSSASGSSYNEQFF. Written as DNA, the CDR3 is TGCGCCAGCAGCTCGGCGTCCGGGAGCTCCTACAATGAGCAGTTCTTC.

This clone was seen only a few times. The CDR3 nucleotides read TGTGCCAGCAGCTTAGCGTCCGGCGGATACCACGAGCAGTACTTC. Amino acids: CASSLASGGYHEQYF. The chain recombines TRBV7-8 with TRBJ2-7, with D uncertain. This CDR3 spans 15 amino acids. The V gene lost 0 bases and the J gene lost 5 bases, with 14 bases spanning the gap. Germline V gene sequence: CDR1 SGHVS, CDR2 FQNEAQ.